The rows below give T cell receptor beta chains drawn from one sample of a study of persistence of HIV-infected CD4 T cells. Sequencing used immunoSEQ multiplex PCR; TCRdb keeps in-frame clones, though not all of them. The sample records more than 30,000 clones, less than 90% being singletons. These receptors' antigens are unknown. Sequencing was performed on CD4+ T cells sorted from PBMCs after roughly 19-hour stimulation, taken from a patient who received antiretroviral therapy. These receptors were collected from an adult man with HIV who was CMV-seropositive. Both conserved end residues are part of each CDR3. D genes are given only for firm matches. A clone size is listed for some rows: how often the clone was seen (once, few, many), or a class if it is expanded.

TRBD1	few	TRBJ2-6	TRBV7-9	CASSPDRAGANVLTF	TGTGCCAGCAGCCCGGACAGGGCTGGGGCCAACGTCCTGACTTTC
NA	NA	TRBJ1-3	TRBV30	CAWSVGGSFSGNTIYF	TGTGCCTGGAGTGTTGGGGGCTCCTTCTCTGGAAACACCATATATTTT
NA	NA	TRBJ1-3	TRBV15	CATSPSGNTIYF	TGTGCCACCAGCCCGTCTGGAAACACCATATATTTT
TRBD2	NA	TRBJ2-3	TRBV4-2	CASSQDERGGTADTQYF	TGTGCCAGCAGCCAAGACGAGCGGGGGGGCACGGCAGATACGCAGTATTTT
NA	NA	TRBJ2-3	TRBV4-2	CASSQEGAGESELLPDTQYF	TGTGCCAGCAGCCAAGAGGGGGCAGGGGAGAGTGAACTACTTCCAGATACGCAGTATTTT
NA	NA	TRBJ1-2	TRBV18	CASSLSGERGGYTF	TGTGCCAGCTCACTTTCGGGGGAAAGGGGCGGCTACACCTTC
TRBD1	NA	TRBJ2-7	TRBV20-1	CSASRDRVREQYF	TGCAGTGCTAGTCGGGACAGGGTGAGGGAGCAGTACTTC
NA	NA	TRBJ1-6	TRBV7-2	CASSLQVGTNSPLHF	TGTGCCAGCAGCTTACAGGTCGGCACGAATTCACCCCTCCACTTT
TRBD1	NA	TRBJ1-5	TRBV6-5	CASGVGTGQNQPQHF	TGTGCCAGCGGGGTGGGGACAGGGCAGAATCAGCCCCAGCATTTT
NA	NA	TRBJ2-3	TRBV28	CATVSTDTQYF	TGTGCCACTGTATCCACAGATACGCAGTATTTT
NA	NA	TRBJ1-4	TRBV5-1	CASSSRAEPNEKLFF	TGCGCCAGCAGTTCTAGAGCCGAACCTAATGAAAAACTGTTTTTT
NA	once	TRBJ1-1	TRBV9	CASSPTTVNTEAFF	TGTGCCAGCAGCCCAACGACAGTGAACACTGAAGCTTTCTTT
TRBD1	NA	TRBJ1-1	TRBV20-1	CSASGDRGTEAFF	TGCAGTGCTAGTGGAGACAGGGGGACTGAAGCTTTCTTT
NA	once	TRBJ1-2	TRBV9	CASSAQGSYGYTF	TGTGCCAGCAGCGCACAGGGCAGCTATGGCTACACCTTC
NA	once	TRBJ1-1	TRBV3-1/TRBV3-2	CASSQVYGRGAEAFF	TGTGCCAGCAGCCAAGTGTATGGGCGGGGAGCTGAAGCTTTCTTT
TRBD1	NA	TRBJ1-2	TRBV28	CASSSSSPGQGSGYTF	TGTGCCAGCAGCAGCTCGTCCCCGGGACAGGGATCCGGCTACACCTTC
NA	NA	TRBJ1-3	TRBV28	CASTLSPSSGNTIYF	TGTGCCAGCACCCTTAGCCCGAGCTCTGGAAACACCATATATTTT
NA	NA	TRBJ2-2	TRBV7-8	CASSLGWNTGELFF	TGTGCCAGCAGCTTAGGTTGGAACACCGGGGAGCTGTTTTTT
TRBD2	once	TRBJ2-1	TRBV29-1	CSARTRISYNEQFF	TGCAGCGCCCGGACTAGGATCTCCTACAATGAGCAGTTCTTC
NA	NA	TRBJ1-6	TRBV6-4	CASRRGRRGDNSPLHF	TGTGCCAGCAGGAGGGGGAGAAGGGGAGATAATTCACCCCTCCACTTT
NA	NA	TRBJ2-5	TRBV9	CASSGGLGVQETQYF	TGTGCCAGCAGCGGGGGGTTAGGGGTCCAAGAGACCCAGTACTTC
TRBD1	once	TRBJ2-5	TRBV14	CASSPQGRETQYF	TGTGCCAGCAGTCCACAGGGGAGAGAGACCCAGTACTTC
TRBD1	medium-sized	TRBJ1-1	TRBV6-5	CASKVDRDNTEAFF	TGTGCCAGCAAGGTAGACAGGGACAACACTGAAGCTTTCTTT
TRBD1	NA	TRBJ1-1	TRBV10-2	CASSVTGGTEAFF	TGCGCCAGCAGTGTGACAGGGGGCACTGAAGCTTTCTTT
TRBD1	NA	TRBJ2-7	TRBV28	CASSETGGLSYEQYF	TGTGCCAGCAGTGAGACAGGGGGCCTCTCCTACGAGCAGTACTTC
TRBD1	NA	TRBJ1-1	TRBV5-1	CASSVGTGEVGTEAFF	TGCGCCAGCAGCGTCGGGACAGGGGAGGTGGGCACTGAAGCTTTCTTT
TRBD1	NA	TRBJ2-7	TRBV27	CASRFGQVNEQYF	TGTGCCAGCAGATTTGGACAGGTGAACGAGCAGTACTTC
NA	NA	TRBJ2-1	TRBV5-1	CASSLEPSAGYNEQFF	TGCGCCAGCAGCTTGGAGCCGAGCGCTGGCTACAATGAGCAGTTCTTC
NA	NA	TRBJ2-5	TRBV19	CASSTATGRLETQYF	TGTGCCAGTAGTACCGCGACAGGGAGGCTTGAGACCCAGTACTTC
NA	NA	TRBJ1-4	TRBV12-3/TRBV12-4	CASSRSEKLFF	TGTGCCAGCAGTCGGAGTGAAAAACTGTTTTTT
NA	NA	TRBJ2-6	TRBV7-3	CASSLTGGTASSGANVLTF	TGTGCCAGCAGCTTAACGGGGGGGACAGCCAGCTCTGGGGCCAACGTCCTGACTTTC
TRBD1	NA	TRBJ2-4	TRBV2	CASIQGVAKNIQYF	TGTGCCAGCATCCAGGGGGTAGCCAAAAACATTCAGTACTTC
NA	NA	TRBJ1-1	TRBV6-5	CASRLREGTEAFF	TGTGCCAGCAGACTCAGGGAGGGAACTGAAGCTTTCTTT
NA	NA	TRBJ2-4	TRBV2	CASSETHLSLAKNIQYF	TGTGCCAGCAGTGAAACCCATTTGTCGCTAGCCAAAAACATTCAGTACTTC
NA	NA	TRBJ2-3	TRBV10-3	CAISDHQGTDTQYF	TGTGCCATCAGTGATCATCAGGGTACAGATACGCAGTATTTT
TRBD1	NA	TRBJ1-6	TRBV6-1	CASSVPGQGLNSPLHF	TGTGCCAGCAGTGTTCCGGGACAGGGCCTCAATTCACCCCTCCACTTT
NA	few	TRBJ1-6	TRBV7-9	CASSLGQESSPLHF	TGTGCCAGCAGCTTAGGACAGGAGAGTTCACCCCTCCACTTT
NA	few	TRBJ2-2	TRBV4-1	CASSQVANTGELFF	TGCGCCAGCAGCCAAGTTGCGAACACCGGGGAGCTGTTTTTT
NA	NA	TRBJ1-1	TRBV28	CASSLSTNTEAFF	TGTGCCAGCAGTTTATCAACGAACACTGAAGCTTTCTTT
NA	NA	TRBJ2-4	TRBV10-3	CAISESPGGAVKAAKNIQYF	TGTGCCATCAGTGAGTCTCCTGGGGGCGCAGTAAAGGCAGCCAAAAACATTCAGTACTTC
NA	once	TRBJ1-4	TRBV9	CASGNGSNEKLFF	TGTGCCAGTGGGAACGGGTCGAATGAAAAACTGTTTTTT
NA	NA	TRBJ2-2	TRBV4-2	CASSSVGVRETGELFF	TGTGCCAGCAGCTCAGTAGGGGTAAGGGAGACCGGGGAGCTGTTTTTT
TRBD1	NA	TRBJ1-2	TRBV28	CASSPTGYDGYTF	TGTGCCAGCAGTCCGACAGGGTATGATGGCTACACCTTC
NA	NA	TRBJ2-4	TRBV28	CASSPRGDIQYF	TGTGCCAGCAGCCCAAGAGGGGACATTCAGTACTTC
NA	NA	TRBJ2-7	TRBV18	CASSREGANYEQYF	TGTGCCAGCTCCCGGGAAGGGGCCAACTACGAGCAGTACTTC
NA	NA	TRBJ1-6	TRBV18	CASGEVNTRNSPLHF	TGTGCCAGCGGAGAGGTGAATACTCGTAATTCACCCCTCCACTTT
NA	NA	TRBJ2-7	TRBV9	CASSPAGGAMHEQYF	TGTGCCAGCAGCCCCGCTGGGGGGGCGATGCACGAGCAGTACTTC
TRBD1	once	TRBJ1-1	TRBV9	CASSVGTANTEAFF	TGTGCCAGCAGCGTTGGGACAGCAAACACTGAAGCTTTCTTT
NA	NA	TRBJ2-6	TRBV6-6	CASSSRGSAGANVLTF	TGTGCCAGCAGTAGCAGGGGAAGCGCTGGGGCCAACGTCCTGACTTTC
NA	NA	TRBJ2-2	TRBV5-1	CASSAGGILDTGELFF	TGCGCCAGCAGCGCAGGTGGGATCCTTGACACCGGGGAGCTGTTTTTT
TRBD2	once	TRBJ2-3	TRBV5-5	CASSPPGSGGAADTQYF	TGTGCCAGCAGCCCCCCGGGTAGCGGGGGGGCTGCAGATACGCAGTATTTT
NA	NA	TRBJ2-3	TRBV4-1	CASSPGDTQYF	TGCGCCAGCAGCCCAGGAGATACGCAGTATTTT
TRBD1	NA	TRBJ2-1	TRBV25-1	CASSADRGPYNEQFF	TGTGCCAGCAGTGCCGACAGGGGGCCCTACAATGAGCAGTTCTTC
TRBD1	NA	TRBJ1-6	TRBV5-1	CASSLFSRDSSSYNSPLHF	TGCGCCAGCAGCTTGTTTAGTCGGGACAGCAGCTCCTATAATTCACCCCTCCACTTT
NA	few	TRBJ1-1	TRBV19	CASSLTSYNTEAFF	TGTGCCAGTAGTCTAACTTCATATAACACTGAAGCTTTCTTT
TRBD1	few	TRBJ2-7	TRBV19	CASKKRTGENYEQYF	TGTGCCAGTAAAAAGAGGACAGGGGAGAACTACGAGCAGTACTTC
TRBD1	NA	TRBJ1-2	TRBV28	CASRYTKTGGGYTF	TGTGCCAGCAGATATACTAAGACAGGGGGAGGCTACACCTTC
TRBD1	NA	TRBJ2-5	TRBV11-1	CASSSGDSKETQYF	TGTGCCAGCAGCTCCGGGGACAGTAAAGAGACCCAGTACTTC
NA	NA	TRBJ1-2	TRBV19	CASRGTTYGYTF	TGTGCCAGTAGAGGGACGACCTATGGCTACACCTTC